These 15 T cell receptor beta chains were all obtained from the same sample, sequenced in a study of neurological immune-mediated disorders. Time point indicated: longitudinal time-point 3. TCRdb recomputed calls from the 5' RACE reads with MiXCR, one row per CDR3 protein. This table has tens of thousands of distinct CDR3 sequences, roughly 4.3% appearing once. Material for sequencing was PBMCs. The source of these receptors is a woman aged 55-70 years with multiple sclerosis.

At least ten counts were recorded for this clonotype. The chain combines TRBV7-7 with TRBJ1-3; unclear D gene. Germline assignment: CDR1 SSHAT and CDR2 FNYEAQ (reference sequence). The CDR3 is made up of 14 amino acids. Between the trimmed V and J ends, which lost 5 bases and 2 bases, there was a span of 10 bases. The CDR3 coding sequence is TGTGCCAGCAGCCCTTCCCCTGCTGGAAACACCATATATTTT. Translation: CASSPSPAGNTIYF.

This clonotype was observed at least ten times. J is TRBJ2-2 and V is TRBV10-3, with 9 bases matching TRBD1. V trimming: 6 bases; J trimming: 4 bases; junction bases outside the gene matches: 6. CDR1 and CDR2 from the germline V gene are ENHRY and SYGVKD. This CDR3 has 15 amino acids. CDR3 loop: CAIRGDRETTGELFF. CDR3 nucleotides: TGTGCCATCAGGGGGGACAGGGAAACCACCGGGGAGCTGTTTTTT.

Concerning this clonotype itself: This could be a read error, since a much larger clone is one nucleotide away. CDR3 loop: CASGPPGGGGPNEQFF. The DNA of the CDR3 is TGTGCTAGTGGTCCCCCGGGCGGGGGGGGCCCCAATGAGCAGTTCTTC. This chain uses TRBV12-5 with TRBJ2-1, with TRBD2 identical over 9 bases. The V gene's germline CDR1 is LGHNT and CDR2 FRNRAP. This CDR3 spans 16 amino acids. After removal of 5 bases from V and 6 bases from J, the junction contained 11 bases not matched to a gene.

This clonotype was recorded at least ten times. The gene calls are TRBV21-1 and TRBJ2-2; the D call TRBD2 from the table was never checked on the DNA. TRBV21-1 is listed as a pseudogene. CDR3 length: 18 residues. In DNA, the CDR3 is TGTGCCAGCAGCCCGAAATCTGGCGGGGGGTCAGGCACCGGGGAGCTGTTTTTT. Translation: CASSPKSGGGSGTGELFF.

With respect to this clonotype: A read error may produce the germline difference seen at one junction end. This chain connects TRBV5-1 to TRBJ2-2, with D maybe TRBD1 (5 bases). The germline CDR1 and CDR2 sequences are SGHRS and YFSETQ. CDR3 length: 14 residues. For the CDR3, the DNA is TGCGCCAGCAGCCGGGTGGACGTTGGCAGGGAACTGTTTTTT. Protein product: CASSRVDVGRELFF.

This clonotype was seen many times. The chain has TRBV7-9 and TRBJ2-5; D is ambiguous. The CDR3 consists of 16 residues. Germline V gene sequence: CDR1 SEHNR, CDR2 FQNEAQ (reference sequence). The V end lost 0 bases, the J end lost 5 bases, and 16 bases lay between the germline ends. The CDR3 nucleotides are TGTGCCAGCAGCTTAGCGCGTGACCTAAAACGGGAGACCCAGTACTTC. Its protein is CASSLARDLKRETQYF.

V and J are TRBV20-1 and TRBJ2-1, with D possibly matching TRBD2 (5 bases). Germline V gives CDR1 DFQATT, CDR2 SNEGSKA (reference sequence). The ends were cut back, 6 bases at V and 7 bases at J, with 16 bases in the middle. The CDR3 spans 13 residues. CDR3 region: CSAPGVGGNEQFF. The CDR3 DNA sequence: TGCAGTGCGCCCGGGGTCGGTGGGAATGAGCAGTTCTTC.

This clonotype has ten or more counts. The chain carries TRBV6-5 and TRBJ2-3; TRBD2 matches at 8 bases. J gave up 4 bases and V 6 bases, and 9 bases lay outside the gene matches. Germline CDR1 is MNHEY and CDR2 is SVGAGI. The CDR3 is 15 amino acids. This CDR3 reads CASRRGTSGADTQYF. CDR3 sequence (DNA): TGTGCCAGCAGGCGCGGGACTAGTGGGGCAGATACGCAGTATTTT.

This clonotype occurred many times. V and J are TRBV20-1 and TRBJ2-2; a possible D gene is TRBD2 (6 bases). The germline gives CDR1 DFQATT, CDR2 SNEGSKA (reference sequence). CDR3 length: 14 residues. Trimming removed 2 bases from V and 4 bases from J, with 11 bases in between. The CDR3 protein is CSARRPGVTGELFF. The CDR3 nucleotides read TGCAGTGCTAGAAGGCCGGGGGTCACCGGGGAGCTGTTTTTT.

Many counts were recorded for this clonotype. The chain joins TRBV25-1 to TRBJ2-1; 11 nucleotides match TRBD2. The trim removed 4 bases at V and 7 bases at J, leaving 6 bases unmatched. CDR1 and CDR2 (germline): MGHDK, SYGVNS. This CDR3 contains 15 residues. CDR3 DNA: TGTGCCAGCAGTGCCTCCGGGACTAGCGGTAATGAGCAGTTCTTC. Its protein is CASSASGTSGNEQFF.

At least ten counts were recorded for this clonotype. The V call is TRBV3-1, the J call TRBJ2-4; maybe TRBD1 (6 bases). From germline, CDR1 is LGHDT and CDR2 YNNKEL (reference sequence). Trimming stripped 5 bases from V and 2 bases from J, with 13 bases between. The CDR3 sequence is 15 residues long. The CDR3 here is CASSEPQGTKNIQYF. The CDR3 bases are TGTGCCAGCAGCGAACCGCAGGGGACCAAAAACATTCAGTACTTC. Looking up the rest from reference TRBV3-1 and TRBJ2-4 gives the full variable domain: DTAVSQTPKYLVTQMGNDKSIKCEQNLGHDTMYWYKQDSKKFLKIMFSYNNKELIINETVPNRFSPKSPDKAHLNLHINSLELGDSAVYFCASSEPQGTKNIQYFGAGTRLSVL.

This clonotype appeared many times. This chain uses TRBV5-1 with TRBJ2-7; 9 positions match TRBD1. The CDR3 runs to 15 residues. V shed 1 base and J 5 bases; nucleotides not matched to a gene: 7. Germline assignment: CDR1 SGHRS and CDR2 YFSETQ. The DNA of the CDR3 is TGCGCCAGCAGCTTGCAACCGGGACAGGGTAACGAGCAGTACTTC. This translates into CASSLQPGQGNEQYF. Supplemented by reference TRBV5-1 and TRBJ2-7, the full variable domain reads KAGVTQTPRYLIKTRGQQVTLSCSPISGHRSVSWYQQTPGQGLQFLFEYFSETQRNKGNFPGRFSGRQFSNSRSEMNVSTLELGDSALYLCASSLQPGQGNEQYFGPGTRLTVT.

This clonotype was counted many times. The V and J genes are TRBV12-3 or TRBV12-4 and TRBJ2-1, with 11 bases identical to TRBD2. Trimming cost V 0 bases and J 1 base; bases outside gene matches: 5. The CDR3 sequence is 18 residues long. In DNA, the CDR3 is TGTGCCAGCAGTTTAGCCCTAGCGGGGGGTATATCCTACAATGAGCAGTTCTTC. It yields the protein CASSLALAGGISYNEQFF.

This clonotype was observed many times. Here the CDR3 reads CASSPRTDPSGANVLTF. CDR3 DNA: TGTGCCAGCAGCCCCAGGACAGACCCCTCTGGGGCCAACGTCCTGACTTTC. V usage is TRBV7-6 and J usage is TRBJ2-6; TRBD1 is a possible D gene (6 bases). Trimming pared 5 bases from V and 0 bases from J, leaving 14 bases between. The germline V gene encodes CDR1 SGHVS and CDR2 FNYEAQ. The CDR3 runs to 17 residues.

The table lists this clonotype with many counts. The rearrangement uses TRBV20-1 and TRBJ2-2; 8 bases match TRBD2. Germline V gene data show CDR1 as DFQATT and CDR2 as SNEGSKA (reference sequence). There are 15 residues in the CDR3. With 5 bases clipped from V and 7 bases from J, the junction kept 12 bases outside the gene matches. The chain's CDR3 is CSASIVGGALGELFF. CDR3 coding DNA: TGCAGTGCTTCGATCGTCGGGGGGGCTCTCGGGGAGCTGTTTTTT.